This record concerns one T cell receptor (beta chain) sequence. Its cognate antigen is unknown. Treatment defined: oral pan-JAK inhibitor, 5-10 mg twice daily. From PBMCs, CD4+ and CD8+ T cells were sorted. This entry belongs to a study of CD8+ T cells in alopecia areata. Sequencing templates came from extracted RNA that was reverse transcribed into cDNA. TCRdb keeps only in-frame clones here, not all; method: immunoSEQ multiplex PCR. This table holds about 210,000 clones, around 57% found once. Study observations and caveats: Higher clonality was seen in lesional scalp than in normal scalp, especially in alopecia totalis/universalis.

Material: CD4+ T cells sorted from blood, obtained at week 4, from a patient treated with tofacitinib. The clonotype originates from a human donor with alopecia areata.

The CDR3 coding sequence is TGTGCCAGCAGCGTAGGGGTCAGTAGCAATCAGCCCCAGCATTTT. Protein: CASSVGVSSNQPQHF. The V gene is TRBV9, the J gene TRBJ1-5; D gene uncertain. Germline-derived CDR1 and CDR2 are SGDLS and YYNGEE. The CDR3 extends over 15 amino acids. The V end lost 0 bases, the J end lost 0 bases, and 7 bases lay between the germline ends.